The 10 T cell receptor beta chains in this list originate from one sample, sequenced in a study of healthy donors' naive CD4 and CD8 T cells. TCR libraries were built from about 0.55 ug of total RNA by linear amplification. TCRdb re-derived calls from the reads in MiXCR, one entry per CDR3 protein. The sample lists 200,000 or so distinct CDR3 sequences; 65% to 75% were seen once. The sequenced material came from naive CD4+ and CD8+ T cells sorted from blood, pooled from several donors. The receptors derive from a pool of human donors in good health; the sample pools cells from several healthy donors.

This sequence joins TRBV5-4 and TRBJ2-2; D gene uncertain. Germline V gene sequence: CDR1 SGHNT, CDR2 YYREEE (reference sequence). The CDR3 consists of 15 residues. V was shortened by 0 bases and J by 1 base, with 7 bases between the two germline ends. In DNA form, the CDR3 reads TGTGCCAGCAGCTTGGAAGCAGGGAACACCGGGGAGCTGTTTTTT. This sequence encodes CASSLEAGNTGELFF.

This clonotype was observed a few times. The chain has TRBV29-1 and TRBJ2-1; 12 bases line up with TRBD2. From germline, CDR1 is SQVTM and CDR2 ANQGSEA. J was trimmed by 11 bases and V by 3 bases; bases with no gene match: 8. CDR3 length: 14 residues. Here the CDR3 DNA reads TGCAGCGTTGACCACCCGACTAGCGGGAGCCAGCAGTTCTTC. Its translation is CSVDHPTSGSQQFF.

The CDR3 DNA reads as TGTGCCTGGAGTCCTTTGGGGGCCGGGAGGAATGAGCAGTTCTTC. Translating it yields CAWSPLGAGRNEQFF. This chain links TRBV30 with TRBJ2-1; maybe TRBD2 (7 bases). In germline, CDR1 is GTSNPN, CDR2 SVGIG (reference sequence). The CDR3 has 15 amino acids. V dropped 2 bases and J dropped 7 bases, with 18 bases sitting between them.

The gene calls are TRBV12-3 or TRBV12-4 and TRBJ2-7; TRBD2 might be the D (6 bases). The CDR3 covers 13 residues. Deletions cut 3 bases from V and 9 bases from J, with 15 bases between. CDR3: CASSLGGPGGQYF. The CDR3 region has the DNA TGTGCCAGCAGTTTGGGGGGTCCAGGTGGGCAGTACTTC.

V and J are TRBV10-3 and TRBJ1-2; D might be TRBD1 (6 bases). The CDR3 consists of 15 residues. V lost 8 bases and J lost 4, with 20 bases in between. The germline CDR1 and CDR2 sequences are ENHRY and SYGVKD. CDR3 amino acids: CAIDSQEDSPYGYTF. In nucleotides, the CDR3 is TGTGCCATCGATTCCCAGGAGGACAGTCCCTATGGCTACACCTTC.

The CDR3 DNA reads as TGCAGCGCCCGGGACAGTCCTAGCTCCTACAATGAGCAGTTCTTC. This gives the protein CSARDSPSSYNEQFF. The rearrangement uses TRBV29-1 and TRBJ2-1; 7 nucleotides align to TRBD1. V lost 7 bases, J lost 0 bases, and 9 bases stayed unmatched. Germline V gene sequence: CDR1 SQVTM, CDR2 ANQGSEA. The CDR3 covers 15 residues.

The chain links TRBV29-1 to TRBJ1-2; 9 bases match TRBD1. There are 13 residues in the CDR3. The germline V gene encodes CDR1 SQVTM and CDR2 ANQGSEA. Trimming removed 6 bases from V and 3 bases from J; junction bases left unmatched: 5. DNA of the CDR3: TGCAGCGTCGCACAGGGGGCAGACTATGGCTACACCTTC. Protein product: CSVAQGADYGYTF.

This clonotype was counted between two and nine times. This chain uses TRBV29-1 with TRBJ1-1; D remains ambiguous. The germline CDR1 and CDR2 sequences are SQVTM and ANQGSEA. The length of the CDR3 is 13 residues. V lost 7 bases, J lost 2 bases, and 14 bases lay in between. The CDR3 is CSARAQFNTEAFF. The CDR3 DNA reads as TGCAGCGCCCGGGCACAGTTCAACACTGAAGCTTTCTTT.

The chain joins TRBV5-6 to TRBJ2-1; unclear D gene. V was pared by 0 bases and J by 9 bases, with 4 bases between. The germline gives CDR1 SGHDT, CDR2 YYEEEE. The CDR3 runs to 11 residues. The CDR3 loop is CASSLGPEQFF. The CDR3 nucleotides read TGTGCCAGCAGCTTGGGTCCTGAGCAGTTCTTC.

This clonotype was seen a single time. The chain employs TRBV29-1 and TRBJ2-3; D possibly corresponds to TRBD2 (6 bases). The CDR3 is 16 amino acids. The germline CDR1 and CDR2 sequences are SQVTM and ANQGSEA. Trimming cost V 5 bases and J 0 bases, with 18 bases left between them. The CDR3 DNA reads as TGCAGCGTTCGCGGAGGACGGGGGACTAGCACAGATACGCAGTATTTT. Its translation is CSVRGGRGTSTDTQYF.